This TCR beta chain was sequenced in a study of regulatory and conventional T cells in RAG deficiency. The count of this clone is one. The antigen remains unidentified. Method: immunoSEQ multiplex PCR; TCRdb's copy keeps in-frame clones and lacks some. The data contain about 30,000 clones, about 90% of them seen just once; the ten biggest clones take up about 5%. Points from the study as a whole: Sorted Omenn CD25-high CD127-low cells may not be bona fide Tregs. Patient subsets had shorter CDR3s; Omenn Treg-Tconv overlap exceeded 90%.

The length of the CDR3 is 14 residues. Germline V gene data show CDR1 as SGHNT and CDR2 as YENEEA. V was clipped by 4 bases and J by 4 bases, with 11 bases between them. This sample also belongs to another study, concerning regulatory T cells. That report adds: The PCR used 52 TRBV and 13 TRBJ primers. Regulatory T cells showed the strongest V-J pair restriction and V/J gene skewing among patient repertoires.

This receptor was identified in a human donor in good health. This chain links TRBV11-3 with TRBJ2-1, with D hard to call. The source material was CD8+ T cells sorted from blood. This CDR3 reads CASSSLLGYNEQFF. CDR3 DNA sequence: TGTGCCAGCAGCTCCCTCTTGGGGTACAATGAGCAGTTCTTC.